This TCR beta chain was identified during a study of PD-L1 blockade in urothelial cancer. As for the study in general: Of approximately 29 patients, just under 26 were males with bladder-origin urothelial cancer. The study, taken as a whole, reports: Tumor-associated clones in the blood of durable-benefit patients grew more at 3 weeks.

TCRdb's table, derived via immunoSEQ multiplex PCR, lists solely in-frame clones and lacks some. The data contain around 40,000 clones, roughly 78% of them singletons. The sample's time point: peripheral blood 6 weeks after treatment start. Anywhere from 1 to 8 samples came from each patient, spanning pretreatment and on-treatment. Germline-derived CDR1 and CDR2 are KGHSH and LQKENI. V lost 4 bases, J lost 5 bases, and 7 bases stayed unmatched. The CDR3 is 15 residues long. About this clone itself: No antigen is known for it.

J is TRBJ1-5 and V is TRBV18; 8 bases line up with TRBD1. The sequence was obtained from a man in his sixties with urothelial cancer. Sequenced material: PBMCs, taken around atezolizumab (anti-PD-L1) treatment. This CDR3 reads CASSHTGTGDQPQHF. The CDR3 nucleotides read TGTGCCAGCTCACACACCGGGACAGGCGATCAGCCCCAGCATTTT.